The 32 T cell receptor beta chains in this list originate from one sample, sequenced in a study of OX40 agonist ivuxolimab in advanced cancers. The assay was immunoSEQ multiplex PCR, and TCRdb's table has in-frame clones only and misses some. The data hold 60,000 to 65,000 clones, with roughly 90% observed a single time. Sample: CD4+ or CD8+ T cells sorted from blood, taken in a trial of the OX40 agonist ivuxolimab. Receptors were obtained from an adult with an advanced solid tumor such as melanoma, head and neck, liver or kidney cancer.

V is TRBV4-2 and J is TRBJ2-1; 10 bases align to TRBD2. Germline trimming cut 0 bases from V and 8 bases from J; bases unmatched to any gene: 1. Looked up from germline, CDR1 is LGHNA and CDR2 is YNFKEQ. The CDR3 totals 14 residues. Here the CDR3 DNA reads TGTGCCAGCAGCCAAGATAGCGGGGGGTATGAGCAGTTCTTC. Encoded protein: CASSQDSGGYEQFF.

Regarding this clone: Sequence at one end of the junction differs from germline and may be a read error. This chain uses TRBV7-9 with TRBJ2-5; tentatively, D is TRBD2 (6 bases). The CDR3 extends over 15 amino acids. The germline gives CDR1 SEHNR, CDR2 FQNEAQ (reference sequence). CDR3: CASSDKGLYEESQYF. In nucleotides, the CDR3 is TGTGCCAGCAGCGATAAGGGACTGTACGAAGAGTCCCAGTACTTC.

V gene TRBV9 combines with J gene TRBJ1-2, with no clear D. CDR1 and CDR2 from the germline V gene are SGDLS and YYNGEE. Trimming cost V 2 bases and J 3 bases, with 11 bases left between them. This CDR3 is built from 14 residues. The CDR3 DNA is TGTGCCAGCAGCGTCAGTAACTCGTACTATGGCTACACCTTC. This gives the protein CASSVSNSYYGYTF.

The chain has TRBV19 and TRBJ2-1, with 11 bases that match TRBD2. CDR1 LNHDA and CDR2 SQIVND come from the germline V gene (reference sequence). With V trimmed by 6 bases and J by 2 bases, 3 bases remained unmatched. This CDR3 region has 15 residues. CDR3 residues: CASSLAGGPYNEQFF. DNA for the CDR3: TGTGCCAGTAGCCTAGCGGGAGGACCCTACAATGAGCAGTTCTTC.

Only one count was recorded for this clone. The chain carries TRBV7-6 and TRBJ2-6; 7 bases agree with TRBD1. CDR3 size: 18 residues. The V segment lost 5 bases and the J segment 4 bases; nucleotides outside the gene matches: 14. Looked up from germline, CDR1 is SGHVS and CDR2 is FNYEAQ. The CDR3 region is CASSRTLQGLEGANVLTF. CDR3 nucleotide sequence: TGTGCCAGCAGCCGTACGTTACAGGGGCTGGAGGGGGCCAACGTCCTGACTTTC.

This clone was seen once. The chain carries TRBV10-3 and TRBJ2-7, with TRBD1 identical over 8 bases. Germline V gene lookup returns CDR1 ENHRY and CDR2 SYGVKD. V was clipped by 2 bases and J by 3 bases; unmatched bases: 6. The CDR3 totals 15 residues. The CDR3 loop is CAISEPKGQGYEQYF. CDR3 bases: TGTGCCATCAGTGAGCCGAAAGGACAGGGCTACGAGCAGTACTTC.

The DNA of the CDR3 is TGCGCCAGCAGCTTCCGGGGGATCCGGGCAGATACGCAGTATTTT. Protein: CASSFRGIRADTQYF. The chain is built from TRBV5-1 and TRBJ2-3; tentatively, D is TRBD2 (6 bases). V lost 2 bases, J lost 4 bases, and 14 bases lay in between. CDR1 and CDR2 (germline): SGHRS, YFSETQ. CDR3 length equals 15 residues.

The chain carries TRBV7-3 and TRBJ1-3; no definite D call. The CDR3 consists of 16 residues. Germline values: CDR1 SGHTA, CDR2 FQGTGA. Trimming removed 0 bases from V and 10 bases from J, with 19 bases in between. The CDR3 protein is CASSLTVTVTSRTIYF. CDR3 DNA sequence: TGTGCCAGCAGCTTAACAGTCACAGTGACGAGCAGAACCATATATTTT.

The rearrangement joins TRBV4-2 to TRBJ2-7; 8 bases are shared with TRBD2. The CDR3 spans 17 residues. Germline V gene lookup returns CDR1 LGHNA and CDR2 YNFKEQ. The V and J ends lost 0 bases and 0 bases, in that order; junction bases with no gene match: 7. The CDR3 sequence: CASSQEDTSGSSYEQYF. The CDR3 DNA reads TGTGCCAGCAGCCAAGAGGATACTAGCGGAAGCTCCTACGAGCAGTACTTC.

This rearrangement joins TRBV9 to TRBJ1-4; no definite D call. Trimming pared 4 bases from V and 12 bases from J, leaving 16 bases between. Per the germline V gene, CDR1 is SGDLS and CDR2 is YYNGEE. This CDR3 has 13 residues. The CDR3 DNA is TGTGCCAGCAGCCCGGGTGGACCCCGGGAACTGTTTTTT. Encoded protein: CASSPGGPRELFF.

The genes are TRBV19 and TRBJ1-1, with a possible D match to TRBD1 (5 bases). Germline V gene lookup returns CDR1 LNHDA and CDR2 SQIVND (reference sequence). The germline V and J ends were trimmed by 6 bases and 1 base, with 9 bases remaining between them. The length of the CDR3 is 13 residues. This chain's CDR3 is CASSPRENTEAFF. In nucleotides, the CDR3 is TGTGCCAGTAGCCCCAGGGAGAACACTGAAGCTTTCTTT.

The CDR3 sequence: CASSYRGDDTEAFF. CDR3 DNA sequence: TGTGCCAGCAGTTACCGGGGGGATGATACTGAAGCTTTCTTT. The chain is built from TRBV6-5 and TRBJ1-1; possibly TRBD1 for D (5 bases). Between the trimmed V and J ends, which lost 2 bases and 5 bases, there was a span of 12 bases. CDR1 MNHEY and CDR2 SVGAGI come from the germline V gene. This CDR3 has 14 residues.

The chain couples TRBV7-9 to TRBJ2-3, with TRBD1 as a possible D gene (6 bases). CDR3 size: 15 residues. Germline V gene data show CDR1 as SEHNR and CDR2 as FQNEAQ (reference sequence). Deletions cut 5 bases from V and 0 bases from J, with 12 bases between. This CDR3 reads CASSLSTGSTDTQYF. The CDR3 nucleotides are TGTGCCAGCAGCCTATCGACAGGAAGCACAGATACGCAGTATTTT.

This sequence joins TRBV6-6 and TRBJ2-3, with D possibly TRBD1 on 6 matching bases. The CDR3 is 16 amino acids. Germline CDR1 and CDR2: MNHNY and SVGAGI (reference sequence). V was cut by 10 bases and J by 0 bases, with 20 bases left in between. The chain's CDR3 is CATKPRWGTSTDTQYF. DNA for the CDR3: TGTGCCACCAAGCCTAGGTGGGGGACAAGCACAGATACGCAGTATTTT.

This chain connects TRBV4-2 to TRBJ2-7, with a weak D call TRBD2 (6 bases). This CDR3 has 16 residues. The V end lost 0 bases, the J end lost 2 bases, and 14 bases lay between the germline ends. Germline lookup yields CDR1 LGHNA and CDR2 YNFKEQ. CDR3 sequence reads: CASSQDRGTQAYEQYF. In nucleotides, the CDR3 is TGTGCCAGCAGCCAAGATCGAGGGACTCAAGCCTACGAGCAGTACTTC.

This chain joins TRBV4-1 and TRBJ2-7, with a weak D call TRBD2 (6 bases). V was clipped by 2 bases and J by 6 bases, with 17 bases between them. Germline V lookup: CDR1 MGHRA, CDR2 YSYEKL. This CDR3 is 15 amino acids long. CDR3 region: CASSQSSAGIVEQYF. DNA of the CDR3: TGCGCCAGCAGCCAAAGTTCAGCGGGTATTGTCGAGCAGTACTTC.

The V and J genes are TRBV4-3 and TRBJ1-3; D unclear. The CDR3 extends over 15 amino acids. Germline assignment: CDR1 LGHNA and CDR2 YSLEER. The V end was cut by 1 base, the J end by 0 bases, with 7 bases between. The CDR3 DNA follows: TGCGCCAGCAGCCAAGGTCGAGGCTCTGGAAACACCATATATTTT. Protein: CASSQGRGSGNTIYF.

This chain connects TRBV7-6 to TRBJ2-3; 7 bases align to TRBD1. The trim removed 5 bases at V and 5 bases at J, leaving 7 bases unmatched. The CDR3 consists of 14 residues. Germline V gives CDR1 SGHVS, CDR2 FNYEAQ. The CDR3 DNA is TGTGCCAGCAGCGCCACAGGGGTGCAAGATACGCAGTATTTT. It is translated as CASSATGVQDTQYF. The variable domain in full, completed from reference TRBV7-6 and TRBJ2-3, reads GAGVSQSPRYKVTKRGQDVALRCDPISGHVSLYWYRQALGQGPEFLTYFNYEAQQDKSGLPNDRFSAERPEGSISTLTIQRTEQRDSAMYRCASSATGVQDTQYFGPGTRLTVL.

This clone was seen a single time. In DNA form, the CDR3 reads TGTGCCAGCGCCAGGGGGATTGACGGGGAGCTGTTTTTT. Protein: CASARGIDGELFF. The genes are TRBV2 and TRBJ2-2; 7 bases agree with TRBD1. The V gene end was trimmed by 8 bases and the J gene end by 7 bases; junction bases not matched to a gene: 7. Germline CDR1 and CDR2: SNHLY and FYNNEI. The CDR3 extends over 13 amino acids.

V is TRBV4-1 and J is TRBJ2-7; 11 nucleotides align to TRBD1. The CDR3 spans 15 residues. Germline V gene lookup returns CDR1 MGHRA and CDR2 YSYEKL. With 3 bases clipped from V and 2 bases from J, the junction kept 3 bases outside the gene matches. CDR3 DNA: TGCGCCAGCAGCCAGGGGACAGGGGGGGCCTACGAGCAGTACTTC. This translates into CASSQGTGGAYEQYF.

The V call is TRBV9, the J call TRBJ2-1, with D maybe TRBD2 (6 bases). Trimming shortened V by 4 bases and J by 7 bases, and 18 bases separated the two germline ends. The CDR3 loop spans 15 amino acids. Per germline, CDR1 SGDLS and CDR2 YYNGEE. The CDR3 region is CASSTRLDGKNEQFF. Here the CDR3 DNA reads TGTGCCAGCAGCACTCGACTAGACGGGAAGAATGAGCAGTTCTTC.

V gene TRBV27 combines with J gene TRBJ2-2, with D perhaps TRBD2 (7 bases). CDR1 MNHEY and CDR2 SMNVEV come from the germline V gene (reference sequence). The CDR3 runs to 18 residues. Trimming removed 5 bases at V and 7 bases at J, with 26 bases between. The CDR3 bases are TGTGCCAGCAGTGGGACGGGGGGCTCCTTTGGTGGGATCGGGGAGCTGTTTTTT. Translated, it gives CASSGTGGSFGGIGELFF.

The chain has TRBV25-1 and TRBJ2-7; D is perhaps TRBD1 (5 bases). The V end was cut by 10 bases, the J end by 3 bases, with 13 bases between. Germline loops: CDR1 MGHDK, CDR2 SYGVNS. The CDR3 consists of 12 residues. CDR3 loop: CATQGRIYEQYF. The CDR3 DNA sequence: TGTGCCACCCAGGGCAGGATCTACGAGCAGTACTTC.

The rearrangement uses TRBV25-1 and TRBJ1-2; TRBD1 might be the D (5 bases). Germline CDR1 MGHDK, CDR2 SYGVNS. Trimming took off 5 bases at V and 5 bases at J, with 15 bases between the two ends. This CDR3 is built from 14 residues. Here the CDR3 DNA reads TGTGCCAGCAGTCAGGGTGGTTGGGGGTATGGCTACACCTTC. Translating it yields CASSQGGWGYGYTF.

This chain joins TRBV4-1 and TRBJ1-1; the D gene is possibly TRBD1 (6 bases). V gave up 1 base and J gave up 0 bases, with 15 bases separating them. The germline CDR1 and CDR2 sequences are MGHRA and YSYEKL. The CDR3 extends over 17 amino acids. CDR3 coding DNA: TGCGCCAGCAGCCAAGCCGCAGGGGCTCTCATGAACACTGAAGCTTTCTTT. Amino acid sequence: CASSQAAGALMNTEAFF.

The CDR3 DNA is TGTGCCAGCAGCGAGGACGGAGGGTATTCGGGCACCGGGGAGCTGTTTTTT. It specifies CASSEDGGYSGTGELFF. V is TRBV5-4 and J is TRBJ2-2; D might be TRBD2 (6 bases). Germline assignment: CDR1 SGHNT and CDR2 YYREEE (reference sequence). Trimming pared 4 bases from V and 4 bases from J, leaving 20 bases between. This CDR3 region has 17 residues.

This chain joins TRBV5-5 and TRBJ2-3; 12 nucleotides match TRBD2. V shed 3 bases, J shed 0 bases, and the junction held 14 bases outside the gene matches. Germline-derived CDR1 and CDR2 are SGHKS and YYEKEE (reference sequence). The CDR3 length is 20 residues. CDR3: CASSSPSGRAKALSTDTQYF. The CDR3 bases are TGTGCCAGCAGCTCCCCTAGCGGGAGGGCCAAGGCCCTTAGCACAGATACGCAGTATTTT.

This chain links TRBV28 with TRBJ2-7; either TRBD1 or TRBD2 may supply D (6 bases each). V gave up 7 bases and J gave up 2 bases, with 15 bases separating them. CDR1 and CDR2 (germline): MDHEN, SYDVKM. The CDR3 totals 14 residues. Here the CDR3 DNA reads TGTGCCAGCAACGGAGGTCGGGGGCCCTACGAGCAGTACTTC. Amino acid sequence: CASNGGRGPYEQYF.

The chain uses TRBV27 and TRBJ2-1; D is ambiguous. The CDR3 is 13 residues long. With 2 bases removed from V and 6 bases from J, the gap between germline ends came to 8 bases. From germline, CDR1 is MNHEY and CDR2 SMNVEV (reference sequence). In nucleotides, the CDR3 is TGTGCCAGCAGTTTAGGGTTGAGCAATGAGCAGTTCTTC. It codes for CASSLGLSNEQFF.

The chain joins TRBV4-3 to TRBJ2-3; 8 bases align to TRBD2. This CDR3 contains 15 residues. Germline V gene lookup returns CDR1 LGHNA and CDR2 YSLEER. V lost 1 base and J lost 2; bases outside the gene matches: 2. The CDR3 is CASSQGTSFTDTQYF. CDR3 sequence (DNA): TGCGCCAGCAGCCAAGGGACTAGCTTCACAGATACGCAGTATTTT.

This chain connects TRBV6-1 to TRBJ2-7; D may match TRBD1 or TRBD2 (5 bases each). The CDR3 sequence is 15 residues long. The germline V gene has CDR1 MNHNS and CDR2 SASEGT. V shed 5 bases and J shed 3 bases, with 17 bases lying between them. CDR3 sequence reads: CASSNAGAGDYEQYF. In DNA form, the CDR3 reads TGTGCCAGCAGTAACGCCGGGGCCGGCGACTACGAGCAGTACTTC.

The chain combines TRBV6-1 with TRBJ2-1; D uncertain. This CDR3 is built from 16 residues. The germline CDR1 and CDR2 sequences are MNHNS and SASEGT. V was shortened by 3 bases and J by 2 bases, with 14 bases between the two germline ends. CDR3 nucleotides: TGTGCCAGCAGTGATGAATCTAAGGTGGCCTACAATGAGCAGTTCTTC. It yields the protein CASSDESKVAYNEQFF.